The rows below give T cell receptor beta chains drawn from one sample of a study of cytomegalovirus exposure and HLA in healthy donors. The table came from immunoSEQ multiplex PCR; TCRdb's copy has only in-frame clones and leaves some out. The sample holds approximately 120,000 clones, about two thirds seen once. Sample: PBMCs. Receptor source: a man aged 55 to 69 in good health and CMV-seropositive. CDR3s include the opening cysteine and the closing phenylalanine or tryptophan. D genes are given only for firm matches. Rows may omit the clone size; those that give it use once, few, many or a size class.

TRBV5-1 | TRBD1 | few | CASSLTGGDQPQHF
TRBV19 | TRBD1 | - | CASSIEDRRNQEQYF
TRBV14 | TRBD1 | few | CASSLQGAVGTDTQYF
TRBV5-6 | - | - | CASSLGADGELFF
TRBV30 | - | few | CAWRVHSYNSPLHF
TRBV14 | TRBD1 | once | CASSRQGGSPLHF
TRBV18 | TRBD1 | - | CASSPAGTGARDGYTF
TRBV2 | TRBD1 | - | CASKGQGTTRNTEAFF
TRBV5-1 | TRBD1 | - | CASTGQGVNIQYF
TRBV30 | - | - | CAWRGLSGETQYF
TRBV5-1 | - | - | CASSPRGTDNEQFF
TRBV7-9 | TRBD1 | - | CASSPRQGASSGNTIYF
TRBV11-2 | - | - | CASSLVVGELFF
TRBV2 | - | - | CASSDPGQNTEAFF
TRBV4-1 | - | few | CASSQVGVSPNRYEQYF